This TCR beta chain is from a study of OX40 agonist ivuxolimab in advanced cancers. The overall study: Participants, about 83% male, averaged roughly 60 years of age, ranging from roughly 20 to 85.

On cycle 4 day 1 and cycle 7 day 1, as well as at baseline, blood was sampled. Study-level findings and limits: Partial responders receiving 0.1-3.0 mg/kg showed among the lowest clonal expansion. It was not determined which antigens were specifically recognized by the peripheral T cells that had undergone clonal expansion.

Assay used: immunoSEQ multiplex PCR; TCRdb lists only in-frame clones, some missing. The sample consists of tens of thousands of clones, about 90% of them appearing once. About this clone itself: Its target is not known.

The CDR3 loop spans 11 amino acids. With 0 bases removed from V and 12 bases from J, the gap between germline ends came to 6 bases. CDR1 is SEHNR and CDR2 is FQNEAQ in the germline V gene (reference sequence). This specimen was CD4+ or CD8+ T cells sorted from blood, taken in a trial of the OX40 agonist ivuxolimab. The clonotype comes from an adult with an advanced solid tumor such as melanoma, head and neck, liver or kidney cancer. J is TRBJ2-1 and V is TRBV7-9; no clear D. The CDR3 protein is CASSLAERQFF. The CDR3 nucleotides are TGTGCCAGCAGCTTAGCGGAGAGGCAGTTCTTC.